Sequencing of this T cell receptor (beta chain) was carried out in a study of T-cell reconstitution after alpha-beta-depleted transplantation in children. Study results and caveats: Reported findings indicate that, about two months after transplant, alpha-beta T cells came from several hundred expanded clones, which were derived from non-depleted graft cells. Hyperexpanded clones declined; after one year, newly produced T cells mostly supplied diversity. The study traced high day-60 TCRbeta diversity in some patients to surviving recipient T cells and thymic progenitors.

A note on this clonotype: Its antigen remains unidentified. This may be a read error: a much more frequent sequence differs by one nucleotide.

The germline CDR1 and CDR2 sequences are LNHDA and SQIVND (reference sequence). J gave up 6 bases and V 7 bases, and 11 bases lay outside the gene matches. This CDR3 region has 16 residues. Unique molecular identifiers featured in how the TCRbeta library was prepared. TCRdb redid the calling of the PCR reads with MiXCR, one entry per CDR3 protein. The table records under 300,000 distinct CDR3 sequences, around a tenth of them present only once. Material: peripheral blood, obtained 180 days after TCRalphabeta/CD19-depleted stem cell transplant. The chain is built from TRBV19 and TRBJ2-2, with 10 bases aligning to TRBD2. The source of this sequence is a male patient under 10 years old who had a stem cell transplant for chronic granulomatous disease, so the T cells may come from the graft donor. Here the CDR3 reads CASTRRGAGGAGELFF. CDR3 nucleotides: TGTGCCAGTACCCGCAGGGGAGCGGGAGGGGCCGGGGAGCTGTTTTTT.